This note documents a single TCR beta chain sequence. In the original workflow: It was from reference gene primer amplification that nucleated cell counts were estimated. TCRdb's table, derived via immunoSEQ multiplex PCR, lists solely in-frame clones and lacks some. V and J calls and clone size are those listed in that table; D and trimming were worked out from the DNA. The table includes roughly 65,000 clones, more than 80% detected once. The data were obtained in a study of blood T cell repertoires in COVID-19. Background on the study: Material from acute and convalescent COVID-19 was sourced from the United States, Italy and Spain. T cells, B-cell-depleted T cells, or PBMCs provided the cDNA or gDNA that served as material.

This CDR3 has 14 amino acids. After removal of 7 bases from V and 8 bases from J, the junction contained 8 bases not matched to a gene. CDR1 is SNHLY and CDR2 is FYNNEI in the germline V gene. This receptor was taken from a woman of 80 years or more with active or convalescent COVID-19. The source material was peripheral blood. The V call is TRBV2, the J call TRBJ1-4; 9 bases fit TRBD1. The CDR3 region is CASNGGTGREKLFF. DNA for the CDR3: TGTGCCAGCAATGGGGGGACAGGGAGAGAAAAACTGTTTTTT.